Sequencing of this T cell receptor (beta chain) was carried out in a study of blood T cell repertoires in COVID-19. Study processing details: The authors estimated nucleated cell counts from reference gene primer amplification. Libraries were prepared by immunoSEQ multiplex PCR; TCRdb keeps only in-frame clonotypes and omits some of them. V and J calls and clone size are given by that table; D and trimming were obtained from the DNA. The table includes about 130,000 clones, approximately 83% detected once. The V gene's germline CDR1 is SGHKS and CDR2 YYEKEE (reference sequence). The CDR3 loop spans 15 amino acids. Trimming at V came to 4 bases and at J to 3 bases, leaving 4 bases not matched to a gene.

Sequences were obtained from peripheral blood. The chain couples TRBV5-5 to TRBJ2-1, with 10 positions matching TRBD2. The sequence derives from a woman aged 50 to 60 with acute or convalescent COVID-19. The CDR3, as DNA: TGTGCCAGCAGCCCGGAGCGGGGGGGCTACAATGAGCAGTTCTTC. Translated, it gives CASSPERGGYNEQFF.